These 8 T cell receptor beta chains share one sample of origin, sequenced in a study of OX40 agonist ivuxolimab in advanced cancers. Libraries were prepared by immunoSEQ multiplex PCR; TCRdb keeps only in-frame clonotypes and omits some of them. The data hold about 62,000 clones, with around 83% observed a single time. Specimen: CD4+ or CD8+ T cells sorted from blood, collected in a trial of the OX40 agonist ivuxolimab. The receptor set was obtained from an adult with an advanced solid tumor such as melanoma, head and neck, liver or kidney cancer.

This sequence joins TRBV12-5 and TRBJ2-5; 9 bases line up with TRBD1. The end of the DNA fits TRBJ2-7 better, so the J call may be wrong. Germline V gives CDR1 LGHNT, CDR2 FRNRAP. This CDR3 is built from 14 residues. In DNA form, the CDR3 reads TGTGCTAGTGGCCCAGGACAGGGGCTCTACGAGCAGTACTTC. Translation: CASGPGQGLYEQYF.

The genes are TRBV29-1 and TRBJ2-1, with 8 bases aligning to TRBD1. Germline loops: CDR1 SQVTM, CDR2 ANQGSEA. V was clipped by 7 bases and J by 5 bases; unmatched bases: 7. This CDR3 comprises 13 residues. As DNA, the CDR3 is TGCAGCGCTGAGGGACAGGCCGACAATGAGCAGTTCTTC. Translated, it gives CSAEGQADNEQFF.

The chain has TRBV7-8 and TRBJ2-3; 11 bases map to TRBD2. There are 16 residues in the CDR3. Per germline, CDR1 SGHVS and CDR2 FQNEAQ. The ends lost 4 bases at V and 7 bases at J; junction bases unmatched: 10. CDR3 protein: CASSSRTSGFRNTQYF. The CDR3 DNA is TGTGCCAGCAGCTCCCGGACTAGCGGGTTCCGAAATACGCAGTATTTT.

The V call is TRBV6-1, the J call TRBJ1-5, with TRBD1 matching 8 bases. Germline CDR1 reads MNHNS; CDR2 reads SASEGT. V gave up 3 bases and J gave up 7 bases; unmatched junction bases: 11. The length of the CDR3 is 16 residues. The CDR3: CASSDGILDRDQPQHF. The CDR3 DNA sequence: TGTGCCAGCAGTGACGGAATACTGGACAGGGACCAGCCCCAGCATTTT.

V is TRBV5-6 and J is TRBJ1-5; no clear D. Trimming removed 4 bases from V and 5 bases from J, with 4 bases in between. The CDR3 has 11 residues. CDR1 is SGHDT and CDR2 is YYEEEE in the germline V gene. In nucleotides, the CDR3 is TGTGCCAGCAGCCCCCATCAGCCCCAGCATTTT. It encodes CASSPHQPQHF.

The sample holds a few counts of this clone. The J gene is TRBJ2-7, the V gene TRBV6-6; TRBD2 is a possible D gene (6 bases). This CDR3 is built from 12 residues. Trimming cost V 4 bases and J 6 bases, with 10 bases left between them. Germline V gene sequence: CDR1 MNHNY, CDR2 SVGAGI (reference sequence). This chain's CDR3 is CASSLVGLEQYF. For the CDR3, the DNA is TGTGCCAGCAGTTTAGTGGGACTCGAGCAGTACTTC.

The chain links TRBV2 to TRBJ1-1, with D perhaps TRBD1 (5 bases). Germline CDR1 SNHLY, CDR2 FYNNEI. The germline V and J ends were trimmed by 1 base and 5 bases, with 8 bases remaining between them. CDR3 length equals 13 residues. CDR3 sequence (DNA): TGTGCCAGCAGTGAAGTAGGGGCGACTGAAGCTTTCTTT. The encoded protein is CASSEVGATEAFF.

This chain links TRBV5-1 with TRBJ2-3; D may be TRBD2 (6 bases). V shed 0 bases and J shed 5 bases, with 16 bases lying between them. This CDR3 region has 16 residues. Germline V lookup: CDR1 SGHRS, CDR2 YFSETQ. CDR3 sequence: CASSLAGGADRDTQYF. In DNA form, the CDR3 reads TGCGCCAGCAGCTTGGCGGGCGGGGCGGATCGAGATACGCAGTATTTT. Looking up the rest from reference TRBV5-1 and TRBJ2-3 gives the full variable domain: KAGVTQTPRYLIKTRGQQVTLSCSPISGHRSVSWYQQTPGQGLQFLFEYFSETQRNKGNFPGRFSGRQFSNSRSEMNVSTLELGDSALYLCASSLAGGADRDTQYFGPGTRLTVL.